The 10 T cell receptor beta chains listed next were all sequenced from one sample in a study of T cell repertoires in cytomegalovirus infection. TCRdb reanalysed the reads using MiXCR and keeps one entry per CDR3 protein. The table includes roughly 250,000 distinct CDR3 sequences, 22% detected once. The specimen was CD8+ T cells from PBMCs. These TCRs come from a human donor in good health (CMV status not recorded). Some clones in this sample may be carry-over from other donors' samples.

This clonotype was counted many times. The chain carries TRBV5-4 and TRBJ2-7, with 9 bases identical to TRBD1. Unmatched junction bases numbered 4, after V lost 2 bases and J lost 4 bases. Germline V gives CDR1 SGHNT, CDR2 YYREEE (reference sequence). CDR3 length: 14 amino acids. CDR3 nucleotide sequence: TGTGCCAGCAGCTTACAGGGGGCGTTATACGAGCAGTACTTC. This encodes CASSLQGALYEQYF. Drawing the rest from reference TRBV5-4 and TRBJ2-7, the complete variable domain is ETGVTQSPTHLIKTRGQQVTLRCSSQSGHNTVSWYQQALGQGPQFIFQYYREEENGRGNFPPRFSGLQFPNYSSELNVNALELDDSALYLCASSLQGALYEQYFGPGTRLTVT.

The chain carries TRBV4-1 and TRBJ2-1, with D tentatively TRBD1 (5 bases). Germline assignment: CDR1 MGHRA and CDR2 YSYEKL. V lost 2 bases to trimming and J lost 10 bases, with 12 bases between them. This CDR3 has 13 residues. The CDR3 DNA reads TGCGCCAGCAGCCAACCTCTCCGACAGGAGCAGTTCTTC. It codes for CASSQPLRQEQFF.

The chain employs TRBV10-3 and TRBJ2-7; 11 bases are a match to TRBD2. Germline assignment: CDR1 ENHRY and CDR2 SYGVKD. V was clipped by 4 bases and J by 6 bases; unmatched bases: 2. The CDR3 consists of 13 residues. The CDR3 bases are TGTGCCATCAGTGGACTAGCGGGGAGCGAGCAGTACTTC. Translation: CAISGLAGSEQYF.

This clonotype was recorded at least ten times. This chain's CDR3 is CASSLGTNGNSPLHF. Here the CDR3 DNA reads TGTGCCAGCAGCTTAGGGACTAACGGCAATTCACCCCTCCACTTT. The chain uses TRBV7-6 and TRBJ1-6, with no clear D. The length of the CDR3 is 15 residues. In germline, CDR1 is SGHVS, CDR2 FNYEAQ. Trimming left V 1 base short and J 7 bases short, with 11 bases between. The whole variable domain, remainder taken from reference TRBV7-6 and TRBJ1-6, is GAGVSQSPRYKVTKRGQDVALRCDPISGHVSLYWYRQALGQGPEFLTYFNYEAQQDKSGLPNDRFSAERPEGSISTLTIQRTEQRDSAMYRCASSLGTNGNSPLHFGNGTRLTVT.

This clonotype has just a few counts. The chain links TRBV19 to TRBJ2-1; 7 bases are shared with TRBD2. Germline trimming cut 4 bases from V and 12 bases from J; bases unmatched to any gene: 12. The CDR3 runs 14 residues. Germline CDR1 is LNHDA and CDR2 is SQIVND (reference sequence). This chain's CDR3 is CASSSPVNGRGQFF. CDR3 in DNA: TGTGCCAGTAGTAGTCCGGTGAATGGGAGGGGGCAGTTCTTC.

The table lists this clonotype with many counts. The chain employs TRBV12-3 or TRBV12-4 and TRBJ1-1; D call uncertain. CDR3 size: 16 residues. V dropped 3 bases and J dropped 5 bases, with 19 bases sitting between them. CDR3 coding DNA: TGTGCCAGCAGTTTCTATGGCCCCACTGGTGGGACTGAAGCTTTCTTT. It translates to CASSFYGPTGGTEAFF.

This clonotype was observed at least ten times. The V and J genes are TRBV3-1 and TRBJ1-5; the D gene is possibly TRBD1 (5 bases). Trimming left V 1 base short and J 6 bases short, with 19 bases between. The germline V gene encodes CDR1 LGHDT and CDR2 YNNKEL (reference sequence). CDR3 length equals 17 residues. CDR3 nucleotides: TGTGCCAGCAGCCAAGGGTTCGCGGGGGATTTGGGTCAGCCCCAGCATTTT. It encodes CASSQGFAGDLGQPQHF.

This rearrangement joins TRBV6-6 to TRBJ1-5, with D hard to call. The CDR3 length is 16 residues. Between the trimmed V and J ends, which lost 2 bases and 1 base, there was a span of 12 bases. Germline-derived CDR1 and CDR2 are MNHNY and SVGAGI (reference sequence). The DNA of the CDR3 is TGTGCCAGCAGTTACGGAGGGCCTGAGAGCAATCAGCCCCAGCATTTT. It translates to CASSYGGPESNQPQHF.

This clonotype was recorded a few times. V usage is TRBV20-1 and J usage is TRBJ1-1, with D maybe TRBD1 (6 bases). Germline V CDR1 and CDR2: DFQATT, SNEGSKA (reference sequence). The V end was cut by 3 bases, the J end by 6 bases, with 26 bases between. The CDR3 runs to 17 residues. CDR3 residues: CSARPPHREGVLAEAFF. CDR3 DNA sequence: TGCAGTGCTAGGCCCCCACACAGGGAAGGAGTTCTCGCTGAAGCTTTCTTT.

There are many counts of this clonotype. The chain joins TRBV7-2 to TRBJ1-1; D is perhaps TRBD1 (5 bases). The CDR3 sequence is 16 residues long. Between the trimmed V and J ends, which lost 4 bases and 4 bases, there was a span of 19 bases. Germline CDR1 reads SGHTA; CDR2 reads FQGNSA. CDR3 DNA sequence: TGTGCCAGCAGCTCCGCCAGGGCACCGTTAGGCACTGAAGCTTTCTTT. Translated: CASSSARAPLGTEAFF. Using reference TRBV7-2 and TRBJ1-1 for the parts outside the CDR3, the full variable domain is GAGVSQSPSNKVTEKGKDVELRCDPISGHTALYWYRQSLGQGLEFLIYFQGNSAPDKSGLPSDRFSAERTGGSVSTLTIQRTQQEDSAVYLCASSSARAPLGTEAFFGQGTRLTVV.